Listed below are T cell receptor beta chains from one sample, sequenced in a study of shared clonotypes between healthy human individuals. The protocol was immunoSEQ multiplex PCR, while the TCRdb copy is restricted to in-frame clones and leaves out a portion. The repertoire consists of about 2.4 million clones, with approximately 93% occurring once and the leading ten covering 0.36%. The sample consisted of naive CD4+ T cells from PBMCs. The receptors were sampled from a man aged 18 to 29 in good health. Some clones in this sample may be carry-over from other donors' samples. CDR3s include the opening cysteine and the closing phenylalanine or tryptophan. D genes are given only for firm matches. Clone size, where shown, is once, few, many, or a class for clones that have expanded.

cdr3_aa cdr3_nt clone_size d_call j_call v_call
CASRISGRNPYEQYF TGTGCCAGCAGGATTAGCGGGAGGAACCCATACGAGCAGTACTTC NA TRBD2 TRBJ2-7 TRBV6-5
CAWSQTGGETQYF TGTGCCTGGTCCCAAACAGGGGGAGAGACCCAGTACTTC NA TRBD1 TRBJ2-5 TRBV30
CASSKRGPETQYF TGTGCCAGCAGCAAAAGAGGACCAGAGACCCAGTACTTC NA NA TRBJ2-5 TRBV21-1
CASSLGANQPQHF TGTGCCAGCAGCTTAGGGGCCAATCAGCCCCAGCATTTT NA NA TRBJ1-5 TRBV7-3
CASSRLTGGCHEQYF TGTGCCAGCAGCAGACTGACAGGGGGTTGCCACGAGCAGTACTTC NA NA TRBJ2-7 TRBV21-1
CSVNTGDYGYTF TGCAGCGTTAATACAGGGGACTATGGCTACACCTTC NA TRBD1 TRBJ1-2 TRBV29-1
CASSGWEKQWNEQFF TGTGCCAGTAGTGGGTGGGAAAAACAATGGAATGAGCAGTTCTTC NA NA TRBJ2-1 TRBV19
CASSLSPISGNTIYF TGTGCCAGCAGTTTATCCCCCATCTCTGGAAACACCATATATTTT few NA TRBJ1-3 TRBV28
CASETGRPDSNQPQHF TGTGCCAGCGAAACAGGGAGGCCTGATAGCAATCAGCCCCAGCATTTT NA NA TRBJ1-5 TRBV19
CSAPTPREQFF TGCAGTGCCCCGACCCCCAGGGAGCAGTTCTTC NA NA TRBJ2-1 TRBV20-1
CASSFERGHRDEQFF TGCGCCAGCAGCTTTGAACGGGGGCATCGCGATGAGCAGTTCTTC NA NA TRBJ2-1 TRBV5-1
CASSLSVGATEETQYF TGTGCCAGCAGTTTATCGGTAGGGGCAACTGAAGAGACCCAGTACTTC NA NA TRBJ2-5 TRBV27
CASSDLTGGTLNQPQHF TGTGCCAGCAGTGACCTGACAGGGGGCACGTTGAATCAGCCCCAGCATTTT NA TRBD1 TRBJ1-5 TRBV2
CASRLFLGRWECGTDTQYF TGTGCAAGTCGCTTATTTCTGGGTCGGTGGGAGTGTGGCACAGATACGCAGTATTTT once NA TRBJ2-3 TRBV12-2
CASRPWGADTEAFF TGTGCCAGCAGACCCTGGGGGGCGGACACTGAAGCTTTCTTT NA NA TRBJ1-1 TRBV6-5
CASSIPPGQGEYEQYF TGTGCCAGTAGTATACCACCGGGACAGGGCGAGTACGAGCAGTACTTC NA TRBD1 TRBJ2-7 TRBV19
CASKGVPGELFF TGTGCCAGCAAGGGAGTTCCCGGGGAGCTGTTTTTT NA NA TRBJ2-2 TRBV28
CASSDQSFWQPQHF TGTGCCAGCAGTGACCAGAGTTTCTGGCAGCCCCAGCATTTT few NA TRBJ1-5 TRBV6-1
CASSLTWGPSVYGYTF TGTGCCAGCAGCCTGACTTGGGGCCCTTCAGTCTATGGCTACACCTTC NA NA TRBJ1-2 TRBV28
CASSLGVAGGGSSYEQYF TGTGCCAGCAGCTTAGGGGTAGCGGGAGGGGGCAGCTCCTACGAGCAGTACTTC NA TRBD2 TRBJ2-7 TRBV7-9
CASSLIPSGTHEQYF TGTGCCAGCAGCTTAATACCTAGCGGGACCCACGAGCAGTACTTC NA TRBD2 TRBJ2-7 TRBV7-2
CATNGQGNQPQHF TGTGCCACCAATGGACAGGGCAATCAGCCCCAGCATTTT few TRBD1 TRBJ1-5 TRBV19
CSVRQNEQFF TGCAGTGTCAGACAGAATGAGCAGTTCTTC NA NA TRBJ2-1 TRBV20-1
CASSSLLSGSSYNEQFF TGTGCCAGCAGCTCCCTCCTAAGCGGGAGCAGTTACAATGAGCAGTTCTTC NA TRBD2 TRBJ2-1 TRBV7-8
CASTSGYGYEQYF TGTGCCAGCACCTCGGGATACGGCTACGAGCAGTACTTC NA NA TRBJ2-7 TRBV28
CASRTGIGGGDEKLFF TGCGCCAGCAGGACGGGTATTGGGGGAGGAGATGAAAAACTGTTTTTT few NA TRBJ1-4 TRBV5-1
CAWTRGPYTEAFF TGTGCCTGGACTAGGGGTCCCTACACTGAAGCTTTCTTT NA NA TRBJ1-1 TRBV30
CASSLVGGSNTGELFF TGTGCCAGCAGCTTAGTGGGCGGGAGCAACACCGGGGAGCTGTTTTTT NA TRBD2 TRBJ2-2 TRBV11-3
CASSRGTYGRDTQYF TGTGCCAGCAGTAGGGGCACCTATGGCAGAGATACGCAGTATTTT NA NA TRBJ2-3 TRBV6-1
CASGQGPSGANVLTF TGTGCCAGCGGACAGGGGCCCTCTGGGGCCAACGTCCTGACTTTC once TRBD1 TRBJ2-6 TRBV19
CASSAIRGASYEQYF TGTGCCAGCAGTGCCATTCGGGGAGCGTCCTACGAGCAGTACTTC once NA TRBJ2-7 TRBV14
CASRTSDRAVGTEAFF TGTGCCAGCAGGACTAGCGACAGGGCCGTAGGGACTGAAGCTTTCTTT NA TRBD1 TRBJ1-1 TRBV2
CASSPYQETPNTEAFF TGTGCCAGCTCACCGTACCAGGAAACTCCGAACACTGAAGCTTTCTTT NA NA TRBJ1-1 TRBV18
CAWSVIRQANYGYTF TGTGCCTGGAGTGTAATCCGACAGGCCAACTATGGCTACACCTTC NA NA TRBJ1-2 TRBV30
CASSQGNQPQHF TGTGCCAGCAGCCAGGGAAATCAGCCCCAGCATTTT NA NA TRBJ1-5 TRBV28
CASSPGTDWNTEAFF TGTGCCAGCAGCCCCGGGACCGATTGGAACACTGAAGCTTTCTTT NA NA TRBJ1-1 TRBV4-2
CASSLESPPGTSGIQYF TGCGCCAGCAGCTTGGAATCCCCGCCAGGGACGTCCGGCATTCAGTACTTC NA NA TRBJ2-4 TRBV5-1
CASSFLAGVDGEQFF TGCGCCAGCAGCTTCTTGGCGGGGGTGGACGGTGAGCAGTTCTTC once TRBD2 TRBJ2-1 TRBV5-1
CASGSWGGNQPQHF TGTGCCAGCGGTTCCTGGGGGGGGAATCAGCCCCAGCATTTT NA NA TRBJ1-5 TRBV28
CASSVEGGTQYF TGTGCCAGCAGCGTAGAGGGCGGGACCCAGTACTTC NA NA TRBJ2-5 TRBV9
CASSPLAGATDTQYF TGTGCCAGCAGCCCCCTAGCGGGGGCCACAGATACGCAGTATTTT once TRBD2 TRBJ2-3 TRBV5-6
CASSSTGLPIYEQYF TGTGCCAGCAGTTCTACAGGGTTGCCGATCTACGAGCAGTACTTC NA NA TRBJ2-7 TRBV28
CASSLVEDAGRHF TGTGCCAGCAGCTTAGTGGAAGACGCAGGTCGGCATTTT NA NA TRBJ1-5 TRBV7-8
CASSLVVAGHEGYTF TGTGCCAGCAGCTTGGTCGTTGCGGGACATGAGGGCTACACCTTC NA NA TRBJ1-2 TRBV5-4
CASRNGDSTYEQYF TGTGCCAGCCGAAATGGGGACAGTACCTACGAGCAGTACTTC NA TRBD1 TRBJ2-7 TRBV19
CASSIGARAPQYF TGTGCCAGTAGTATAGGGGCCAGGGCCCCGCAGTACTTC NA NA TRBJ2-7 TRBV19
CASSQDGGFLNEQFF TGCGCCAGCAGCCAAGATGGAGGCTTCCTCAATGAGCAGTTCTTC NA NA TRBJ2-1 TRBV4-1
CASSPDGNQPQHF TGTGCCAGCAGCCCTGACGGAAATCAGCCCCAGCATTTT once NA TRBJ1-5 TRBV5-4
CASSSLGGEGVKNTEAFF TGTGCCAGCTCATCTCTTGGCGGCGAGGGGGTTAAGAACACTGAAGCTTTCTTT once NA TRBJ1-1 TRBV18
CASSLAGRGQFF TGTGCCAGCAGCTTAGCAGGACGAGGGCAGTTCTTC NA NA TRBJ2-1 TRBV7-9
CASSFRGTTGELFF TGTGCCAGCAGTTTCCGAGGCACCACCGGGGAGCTGTTTTTT NA NA TRBJ2-2 TRBV7-9
CASSSVTGQRPYGYTF TGTGCCAGCAGCTCTGTGACAGGGCAGCGGCCCTATGGCTACACCTTC NA TRBD1 TRBJ1-2 TRBV7-8
CASSAGPPYGELFF TGTGCCAGCAGCGCCGGCCCACCCTACGGGGAGCTGTTTTTT NA NA TRBJ2-2 TRBV7-9